This T cell receptor beta chain was sequenced in a study of T cell repertoires in cytomegalovirus infection. About the study: A matching HLA type, together with CMV infection, was signaled by public TCR beta signatures.

This clonotype came up a few times. Its cognate antigen is unknown. Each CDR3 protein is one row after TCRdb ran MiXCR on the reads. This sample yields 150,000 to 200,000 distinct CDR3 sequences, of which 28% are seen a single time; about 31% belongs to the top ten. Germline V CDR1 and CDR2: SGHAT, FQNNGV. This CDR3 comprises 13 residues. Trimming took 5 bases from V and 7 from J; bases not matched to a gene: 5. General study findings and limits: Summed frequency of shared TCR beta families picked out CMV carriers who also had the relevant HLA. HLA-C-restricted, CMV-specific TCR beta clonotypes were dominant ex vivo.

This TCR came from a human donor in good health (CMV status not recorded). Some clones in this sample may be carry-over from other donors' samples. V gene TRBV11-2 combines with J gene TRBJ2-1; 7 bases match TRBD1. Sequences were obtained from PBMCs. The CDR3 here is CASSAGTANEQFF. Here the CDR3 DNA reads TGTGCCAGCAGCGCCGGGACAGCTAATGAGCAGTTCTTC. Drawing the rest from reference TRBV11-2 and TRBJ2-1, the complete variable domain is EAGVAQSPRYKIIEKRQSVAFWCNPISGHATLYWYQQILGQGPKLLIQFQNNGVVDDSQLPKDRFSAERLKGVDSTLKIQPAKLEDSAVYLCASSAGTANEQFFGPGTRLTVL.